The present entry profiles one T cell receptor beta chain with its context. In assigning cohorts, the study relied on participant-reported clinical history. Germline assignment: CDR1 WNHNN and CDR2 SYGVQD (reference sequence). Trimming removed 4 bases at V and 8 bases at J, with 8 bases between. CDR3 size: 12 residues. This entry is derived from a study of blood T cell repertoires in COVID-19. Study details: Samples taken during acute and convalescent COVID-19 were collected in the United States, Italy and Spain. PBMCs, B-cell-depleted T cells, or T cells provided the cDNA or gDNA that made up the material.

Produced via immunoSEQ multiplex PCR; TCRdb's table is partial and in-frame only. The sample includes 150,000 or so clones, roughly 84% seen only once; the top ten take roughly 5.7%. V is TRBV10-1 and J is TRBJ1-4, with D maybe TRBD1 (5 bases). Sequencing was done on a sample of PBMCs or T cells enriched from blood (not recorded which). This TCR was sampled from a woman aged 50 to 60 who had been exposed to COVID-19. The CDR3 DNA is TGCGCCAGCAGTGCGGAGGGGGAAAAACTGTTTTTT. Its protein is CASSAEGEKLFF.